The 22 T cell receptor beta chains below come from one sample, sequenced in a study of T cells in Graves' hyperthyroidism and ophthalmopathy. The CDR3 regions of TCR beta were amplified from RNA transcripts. First-round RT-PCR with HTBI primers amplified the TCR CDR3 region. TCRdb ran MiXCR on the multiplex PCR reads and lists one entry per CDR3 protein. The repertoire holds approximately 600,000 distinct CDR3 sequences, with 12% to 15% as singletons. The sequencing sample was made of blood. The receptors were sampled from a woman younger than 30 with Graves' ophthalmopathy.

This clonotype showed up many times. The V and J genes are TRBV30 and TRBJ2-5, with 12 nucleotides matching TRBD2. Germline-derived CDR1 and CDR2 are GTSNPN and SVGIG (reference sequence). This CDR3 has 18 amino acids. V trimming: 0 bases; J trimming: 5 bases; junction bases outside the gene matches: 13. In DNA form, the CDR3 reads TGTGCCTGGAGTGTATTGGGGCTAGCGGGAGGGCAGGGGGAGACCCAGTACTTC. Its protein is CAWSVLGLAGGQGETQYF. Based on the CDR3 plus reference TRBV30 and TRBJ2-5, the full variable domain is SQTIHQWPATLVQPVGSPLSLECTVEGTSNPNLYWYRQAAGRGLQLLFYSVGIGQISSEVPQNLSASRPQDRQFILSSKKLLLSDSGFYLCAWSVLGLAGGQGETQYFGPGTRLLVL.

This clonotype was counted many times. The chain is built from TRBV30 and TRBJ1-2; weak D call: TRBD1 (5 bases). CDR1 and CDR2 from the germline V gene are GTSNPN and SVGIG (reference sequence). Trimming cost V 2 bases and J 8 bases, with 18 bases left between them. The length of the CDR3 is 14 residues. The CDR3 region has the DNA TGTGCCTGGAGTCTGTTCGGGGGTGCTTTCGGCTACACCTTC. Its translation: CAWSLFGGAFGYTF.

This clonotype has more than one count but fewer than ten. One junction end does not reproduce the germline sequence, and a read error may be involved. The chain recombines TRBV6-4 with TRBJ2-5; TRBD2 matches 14 bases. The CDR3 contains 16 residues. CDR1 is MRHNA, CDR2 SNTAGT, per germline. CDR3 nucleotide sequence: TGTGCCAGCAGTTACTCACCGCCCGGGACTAGCGGGAGTAAGTACTTC. Residues: CASSYSPPGTSGSKYF.

DNA of the CDR3: TGCAGTGCTATCAGGGTTGGGCGGCCCAATCAGCCCCAGCATTTT. It is translated as CSAIRVGRPNQPQHF. V gene TRBV20-1 combines with J gene TRBJ1-5; tentative D call: TRBD1 (5 bases). CDR1 and CDR2 (germline): DFQATT, SNEGSKA (reference sequence). This CDR3 is 15 amino acids long. With 4 bases removed from V and 3 bases from J, the gap between germline ends came to 16 bases.

The V and J genes are TRBV5-1 and TRBJ1-1; 9 bases line up with TRBD1. The germline V gene has CDR1 SGHRS and CDR2 YFSETQ. This CDR3 has 16 residues. The trim removed 4 bases at V and 5 bases at J, leaving 12 bases unmatched. This CDR3 reads CASSRNRGPLPTEAFF. The CDR3 nucleotides read TGCGCCAGCAGCAGGAACAGGGGGCCGCTACCAACTGAAGCTTTCTTT. The full variable domain, in which reference TRBV5-1 and TRBJ1-1 provide the parts outside the CDR3, is KAGVTQTPRYLIKTRGQQVTLSCSPISGHRSVSWYQQTPGQGLQFLFEYFSETQRNKGNFPGRFSGRQFSNSRSEMNVSTLELGDSALYLCASSRNRGPLPTEAFFGQGTRLTVV.

This clonotype was found many times. This rearrangement joins TRBV15 to TRBJ2-5; D gene unclear. CDR3 length: 15 amino acids. V shed 0 bases and J shed 1 base, with 9 bases lying between them. The germline gives CDR1 LNHNV, CDR2 YYDKDF (reference sequence). CDR3 nucleotide sequence: TGTGCCACCAGCAGAGATTTCGGGCCCCAAGAGACCCAGTACTTC. Translated: CATSRDFGPQETQYF.

At least ten counts were recorded for this clonotype. This chain connects TRBV20-1 to TRBJ2-5, with unresolved D. V was shortened by 6 bases and J by 2 bases, with 7 bases between the two germline ends. Germline CDR1 reads DFQATT; CDR2 reads SNEGSKA (reference sequence). The CDR3 sequence is 11 residues long. CDR3 coding DNA: TGCAGTGCGGGAAATCAAGAGACCCAGTACTTC. Translation gives CSAGNQETQYF.

Many counts were recorded for this clonotype. The chain links TRBV18 to TRBJ1-4; TRBD1 aligns across 7 bases. Per the germline V gene, CDR1 is KGHSH and CDR2 is LQKENI. V lost 3 bases and J lost 6; bases outside the gene matches: 4. The CDR3 extends over 14 amino acids. The CDR3: CASSPGTVDEKLFF. CDR3 DNA: TGTGCCAGCTCACCCGGGACAGTGGATGAAAAACTGTTTTTT.

This clonotype was found many times. The chain carries TRBV12-3 or TRBV12-4 and TRBJ2-1, with D unresolved. The CDR3 has 11 residues. The V gene lost 3 bases and the J gene lost 9 bases, with 6 bases spanning the gap. CDR3 protein: CASSLAAEQFF. For the CDR3, the DNA is TGTGCCAGCAGTTTGGCCGCTGAGCAGTTCTTC.

This clonotype was recorded many times. The J gene is TRBJ2-3, the V gene TRBV2; D is unresolved. CDR3 length: 11 amino acids. V lost 4 bases to trimming and J lost 6 bases, with 5 bases between them. Germline loops: CDR1 SNHLY, CDR2 FYNNEI. CDR3 bases: TGTGCCAGCAGTGTGATGGATACGCAGTATTTT. It encodes CASSVMDTQYF.

This clonotype occurred many times. The J gene is TRBJ2-7, the V gene TRBV7-2, with TRBD2 as a possible D gene (5 bases). This CDR3 comprises 15 residues. Germline V gene sequence: CDR1 SGHTA, CDR2 FQGNSA. V was cut by 3 bases and J by 4 bases, with 16 bases left in between. The DNA for the CDR3 is TGTGCCAGCAGCTTTATGCTAGCAAGAGAGTACGAGCAGTACTTC. Translation gives CASSFMLAREYEQYF.

This clonotype was observed many times. The chain links TRBV7-8 to TRBJ2-3; D not certain. This CDR3 is 13 amino acids long. CDR1 is SGHVS and CDR2 is FQNEAQ in the germline V gene. V lost 1 base and J lost 5, with 7 bases in between. In DNA form, the CDR3 reads TGTGCCAGCAGCTTAGGGACCAAAGATACGCAGTATTTT. The encoded protein is CASSLGTKDTQYF.

This clonotype was seen a handful of times. The chain combines TRBV7-6 with TRBJ2-3, with TRBD2 identical over 11 bases. V trimming: 4 bases; J trimming: 4 bases; junction bases outside the gene matches: 4. This CDR3 comprises 15 residues. The germline V gene has CDR1 SGHVS and CDR2 FNYEAQ. This chain's CDR3 is CASSSLAGASDTQYF. The DNA for the CDR3 is TGTGCCAGCAGCTCACTAGCGGGAGCCTCAGATACGCAGTATTTT.

This clonotype was recorded a few times. DNA for the CDR3: TGTGCCAGCAGCGGAGGGGGCTCCAACACAGATACGCAGTATTTT. As protein: CASSGGGSNTDTQYF. The chain employs TRBV9 and TRBJ2-3; 7 nucleotides align to TRBD1. The CDR3 runs to 15 residues. The ends lost 3 bases at V and 2 bases at J; junction bases unmatched: 6. Germline V gene lookup returns CDR1 SGDLS and CDR2 YYNGEE.

The rearrangement uses TRBV19 and TRBJ1-5; 10 nucleotides match TRBD1. J gave up 1 base and V 6 bases, and 6 bases lay outside the gene matches. CDR1 is LNHDA and CDR2 is SQIVND in the germline V gene (reference sequence). This CDR3 spans 16 amino acids. CDR3 coding DNA: TGTGCCAGTAGGGGACAGGGGTTATGGAGCAATCAGCCCCAGCATTTT. Protein sequence: CASRGQGLWSNQPQHF.

In its sample, this clonotype was seen many times. The V call is TRBV19, the J call TRBJ2-3; D unclear. The V end lost 3 bases, the J end lost 2 bases, and 3 bases lay between the germline ends. The CDR3 runs to 12 residues. Germline V lookup: CDR1 LNHDA, CDR2 SQIVND (reference sequence). CDR3 nucleotides: TGTGCCAGTAGTATGTTCACAGATACGCAGTATTTT. As protein: CASSMFTDTQYF.

This clonotype was detected ten times or more. For the CDR3, the DNA is TGTGCCAGCAGCAGAGGGACTAGCGGGATTTACGAGCAGTACTTC. Translated: CASSRGTSGIYEQYF. The chain joins TRBV11-2 to TRBJ2-7; TRBD2 matches 13 bases. This CDR3 contains 15 residues. V lost 5 bases, J lost 4 bases, and 5 bases stayed unmatched. Germline loops: CDR1 SGHAT, CDR2 FQNNGV.

The chain carries TRBV2 and TRBJ1-2, with unresolved D. CDR1 and CDR2 from the germline V gene are SNHLY and FYNNEI. V lost 4 bases and J 4 bases, leaving 13 bases between the germline ends. There are 14 residues in the CDR3. The CDR3 DNA is TGTGCCAGCAGTGTCTGGGTGGCTAGCTATGGCTACACCTTC. Translated, it gives CASSVWVASYGYTF.

This clonotype was counted at least ten times. The chain uses TRBV7-9 and TRBJ2-2; the D is unclear. CDR3 length: 13 amino acids. V dropped 7 bases and J dropped 0 bases, with 6 bases sitting between them. Germline CDR1 SEHNR, CDR2 FQNEAQ (reference sequence). CDR3 sequence (DNA): TGTGCCAGCATACAATCGAACACCGGGGAGCTGTTTTTT. This gives the protein CASIQSNTGELFF.

This clonotype was detected a few times. The rearrangement joins TRBV11-2 to TRBJ2-2; D perhaps matches TRBD2 (6 bases). This CDR3 has 15 residues. V was cut by 7 bases and J by 6 bases, with 18 bases left in between. Germline-derived CDR1 and CDR2 are SGHAT and FQNNGV. This CDR3 is CASTGGGGVPGELFF. The DNA for the CDR3 is TGTGCCAGCACCGGGGGTGGAGGGGTCCCCGGGGAGCTGTTTTTT.

The CDR3 coding sequence is TGTGCCAGCAGCCCACTCACAGGGGGCGTTTTGGGTGAGCAGTTCTTC. Its protein is CASSPLTGGVLGEQFF. The chain employs TRBV7-9 and TRBJ2-1, with 9 bases that match TRBD1. CDR3 length: 16 amino acids. Germline-derived CDR1 and CDR2 are SEHNR and FQNEAQ (reference sequence). Trimming at V came to 5 bases and at J to 9 bases, leaving 14 bases not matched to a gene.

This clonotype was detected many times. The rearrangement uses TRBV5-1 and TRBJ2-7; the match to TRBD2 covers 12 bases. CDR3 size: 13 residues. Germline lookup yields CDR1 SGHRS and CDR2 YFSETQ. The V segment lost 4 bases and the J segment 7 bases; nucleotides outside the gene matches: 3. The CDR3 DNA is TGCGCCAGCAGCATCGGACTAGCGGGAGAGCAGTACTTC. Its translation: CASSIGLAGEQYF.